This passage covers 2 T cell receptor beta chains from one sample sequenced in a study of blood T cell repertoires in COVID-19. TCRdb keeps only in-frame clones here, not all; method: immunoSEQ multiplex PCR. The sample consists of 100,000 to 150,000 clones, approximately 86% of them appearing once. Sequenced input: PBMCs or T cells enriched from blood (not recorded which). These receptor sequences come from a woman in her 50s who had recovered from COVID-19.

The V gene is TRBV3-1 (or the pseudogene TRBV3-2), the J gene TRBJ1-2, with a possible D match to TRBD1 (6 bases). The germline gives CDR1 LGHDT, CDR2 YNNKEL (reference sequence). CDR3 length equals 15 residues. The V gene lost 0 bases and the J gene lost 6 bases, with 14 bases spanning the gap. For the CDR3, the DNA is TGTGCCAGCAGCCAAGATCGAACAGGGCGGGATGGCTACACCTTC. Translation: CASSQDRTGRDGYTF.

This chain joins TRBV6-5 and TRBJ1-2; 7 bases agree with TRBD1. Germline loops: CDR1 MNHEY, CDR2 SVGAGI. Trimming at V came to 2 bases and at J to 8 bases, leaving 8 bases not matched to a gene. The CDR3 is 14 amino acids. The CDR3, as DNA: TGTGCCAGCAGTTACGGCAGGGGGTATGGCGGCTACACCTTC. This translates into CASSYGRGYGGYTF.